This TCR beta chain is drawn from a study of T cell responses to AZD1222 COVID-19 vaccine. Study outcomes and limitations: There were mostly white British donors and more females than males, and clonal diversity was possibly underestimated.

Concerning this clone itself: Its antigen remains unidentified.

There are 14 residues in the CDR3. With V trimmed by 5 bases and J by 8 bases, 7 bases remained unmatched. CDR1 and CDR2 (germline): MNHEY, SVGAGI. Sequencing used immunoSEQ multiplex PCR; TCRdb keeps in-frame clones, though not all of them. Among tens of thousands of clones listed, roughly 89% were seen once. This material consisted of peripheral blood, taken 28 days after the second AZD1222 dose. The TCR sequence derives from an adult who received the AZD1222 COVID-19 vaccine. The rearrangement links TRBV6-5 to TRBJ2-4; 9 bases align to TRBD1. CDR3 in amino acids: CASSNWTGVDIQYF. The CDR3 coding sequence is TGTGCCAGCAGTAATTGGACAGGGGTAGACATTCAGTACTTC.